This T cell receptor beta chain comes out of a study of blood T cell repertoires in COVID-19. For the study at large: Sources were T cells, B-cell-depleted T cells, or PBMCs; the material itself was cDNA or gDNA.

In the source study's methods: Amplification of reference gene primers was used by the study to estimate nucleated cell counts. Using immunoSEQ multiplex PCR, the repertoire was profiled, and TCRdb retains in-frame clones only, with some absent. D and trimming come from the DNA, and the V and J calls and clone size come from that table. The profile shows 65,000 to 80,000 clones, around 90% of them singletons. Trimming removed 11 bases from V and 0 bases from J, with 8 bases in between. Germline V lookup: CDR1 MDHEN, CDR2 SYDVKM. The CDR3 is 13 residues long. This TCR derives from a man over 45 with active COVID-19. The sequenced material came from peripheral blood. The V and J genes are TRBV28 and TRBJ1-6; D remains unclear. The CDR3 DNA follows: TGTGCCGCCACCGGCTCCTATAATTCACCCCTCCACTTT. Amino acids: CAATGSYNSPLHF.